This note documents a single T cell receptor (beta chain) sequence. This record belongs to a study of blood T cell repertoires in COVID-19. This table comes from immunoSEQ multiplex PCR, and its TCRdb copy is limited to in-frame clones, with some not included. Here the sample spans 52,000 or so clones, approximately 88% being singletons. The CDR3 length is 16 residues. Trimming took 4 bases from V and 2 from J, leaving 16 bases between them. Germline V gene sequence: CDR1 SGHTA, CDR2 FQGNSA. Sequences were obtained from peripheral blood. The gene calls are TRBV7-2 and TRBJ2-3; a possible D gene is TRBD2 (5 bases). The clonotype originates from a man aged 35-49 years with COVID-19, enrolled during active disease. CDR3 nucleotides: TGTGCCAGCAGCTCCCGGACTCGAAAGGTCACAGATACGCAGTATTTT. It specifies CASSSRTRKVTDTQYF.